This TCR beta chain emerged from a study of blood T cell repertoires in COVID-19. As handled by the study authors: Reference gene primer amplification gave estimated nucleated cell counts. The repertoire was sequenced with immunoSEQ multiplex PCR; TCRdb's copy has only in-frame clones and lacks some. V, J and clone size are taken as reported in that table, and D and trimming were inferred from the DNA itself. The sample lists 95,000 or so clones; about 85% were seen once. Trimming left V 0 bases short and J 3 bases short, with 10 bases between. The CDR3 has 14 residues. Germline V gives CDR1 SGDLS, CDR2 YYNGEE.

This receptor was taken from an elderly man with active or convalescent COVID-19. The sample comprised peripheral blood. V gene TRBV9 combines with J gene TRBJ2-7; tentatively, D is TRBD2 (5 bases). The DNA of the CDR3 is TGTGCCAGCAGCGTAGCGGGGATCGGCTACGAGCAGTACTTC. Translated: CASSVAGIGYEQYF.